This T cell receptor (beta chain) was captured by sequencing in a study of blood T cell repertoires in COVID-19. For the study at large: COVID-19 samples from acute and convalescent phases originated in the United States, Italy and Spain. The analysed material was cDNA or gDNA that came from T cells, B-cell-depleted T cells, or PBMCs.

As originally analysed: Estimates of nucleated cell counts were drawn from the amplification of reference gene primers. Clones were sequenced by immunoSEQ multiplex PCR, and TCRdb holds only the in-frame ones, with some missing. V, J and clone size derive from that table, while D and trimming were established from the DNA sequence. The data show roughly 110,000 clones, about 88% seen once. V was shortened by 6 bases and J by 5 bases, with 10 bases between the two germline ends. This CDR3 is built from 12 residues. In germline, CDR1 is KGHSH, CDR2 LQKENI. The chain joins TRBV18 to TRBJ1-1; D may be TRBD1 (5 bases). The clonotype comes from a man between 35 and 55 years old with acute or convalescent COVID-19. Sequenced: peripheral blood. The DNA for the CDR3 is TGTGCCAGCTCTGACAGATGGACTGAAGCTTTCTTT. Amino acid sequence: CASSDRWTEAFF.